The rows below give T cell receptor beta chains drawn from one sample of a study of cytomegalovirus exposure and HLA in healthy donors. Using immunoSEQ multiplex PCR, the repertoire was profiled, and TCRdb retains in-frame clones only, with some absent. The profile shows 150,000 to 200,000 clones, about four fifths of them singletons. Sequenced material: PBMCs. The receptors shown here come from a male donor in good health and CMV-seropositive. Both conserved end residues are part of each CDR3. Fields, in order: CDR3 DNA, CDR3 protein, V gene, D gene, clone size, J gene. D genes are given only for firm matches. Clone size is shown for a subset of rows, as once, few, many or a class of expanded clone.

TGTGCCATCAGTCGACAAGGGACAGGGACTGGGGCCAACGGCCTGACTTTC | CAISRQGTGTGANGLTF | TRBV10-3 | TRBD1 | - | TRBJ2-6
TGTGCCAGTAGTGTTACAGGTAGCACAGATACGCAGTATTTT | CASSVTGSTDTQYF | TRBV19 | - | - | TRBJ2-3
TGTGCCACCAGCAAGCGACTAGCGGAGCCGGCCTACGAGCAGTACTTC | CATSKRLAEPAYEQYF | TRBV15 | TRBD2 | once | TRBJ2-7
TGTGCCAGCAGCCAACTTGCCGGGATTAAACTGTTTTTT | CASSQLAGIKLFF | TRBV14 | - | - | TRBJ1-4
TGTGCCAGCAGACTCGGACAGGGGGTGGCTGAAGCTTTCTTT | CASRLGQGVAEAFF | TRBV27 | TRBD1 | - | TRBJ1-1
TGTGCCAGCCACTCCCGCAGGGGGCAACAAGAGACCCAGTACTTC | CASHSRRGQQETQYF | TRBV6-5 | TRBD1 | - | TRBJ2-5
TGTGCCAGCAGCTTGGGGACAGCAAACGAGCAGTACTTC | CASSLGTANEQYF | TRBV7-9 | TRBD1 | once | TRBJ2-7
TGTGCCAGCCTCGTGAACTATGGCTACACCTTC | CASLVNYGYTF | TRBV2 | - | - | TRBJ1-2
TGTGCCAGCAGCTCCCCCCCCAGGGTTGAGCAGTACTTC | CASSSPPRVEQYF | TRBV5-5 | - | - | TRBJ2-5
TGCGCCAGCACCAGGGGCGGCGGTGAGCAGTACTTC | CASTRGGGEQYF | TRBV5-1 | - | - | TRBJ2-7
TGTGCCAGCAGAAATAACATGAACACTGAAGCTTTCTTT | CASRNNMNTEAFF | TRBV6-1 | - | - | TRBJ1-1
TGTGCCAGCAGCTTCGGACAGGGGGCTCACTATGGCTACACCTTC | CASSFGQGAHYGYTF | TRBV7-9 | TRBD1 | - | TRBJ1-2
TGTGCCAGCCACGACATAAGGGGCTACGAGCAGTACTTC | CASHDIRGYEQYF | TRBV28 | - | - | TRBJ2-7
TGTGCCTGGATAAGTACAGGGTTCACTGAAGCTTTCTTT | CAWISTGFTEAFF | TRBV30 | - | - | TRBJ1-1